The clone carrying this T cell receptor (beta chain) was counted only a few times. The antigen remains unidentified. This sample stems from a study of identical twins. Study-wide results and limits: Reduced insertions were recorded for abundant cord blood beta clonotypes, with no such pattern in memory repertoires. The authors drew conclusions from cross-sectional statistical analysis rather than following the same donors.

Using its own MiXCR run on the 5' RACE reads, TCRdb lists one record per CDR3 protein. The sample holds 300,000 to 350,000 distinct CDR3 sequences; 9% to 15% are singletons and the top ten take around 7.2%. The same sample was also studied in work on yellow fever vaccine responses in identical twins. This second study notes: Reportedly, the response of twins' T cells to the vaccine seemed partly convergent, partly personalized.

Sample: CD8+ T cells sorted from blood. The receptor was derived from a woman between 18 and 29 years old in good health.

CDR3 loop: CASSQDSSTNEKLFF. The CDR3 DNA follows: TGTGCCAGCAGCCAAGACAGCTCAACTAATGAAAAACTGTTTTTT. The V gene is TRBV3-1, the J gene TRBJ1-4; no clear D. Per germline, CDR1 LGHDT and CDR2 YNNKEL (reference sequence). The CDR3 extends over 15 amino acids. The V gene lost 0 bases and the J gene lost 0 bases, with 5 bases spanning the gap.